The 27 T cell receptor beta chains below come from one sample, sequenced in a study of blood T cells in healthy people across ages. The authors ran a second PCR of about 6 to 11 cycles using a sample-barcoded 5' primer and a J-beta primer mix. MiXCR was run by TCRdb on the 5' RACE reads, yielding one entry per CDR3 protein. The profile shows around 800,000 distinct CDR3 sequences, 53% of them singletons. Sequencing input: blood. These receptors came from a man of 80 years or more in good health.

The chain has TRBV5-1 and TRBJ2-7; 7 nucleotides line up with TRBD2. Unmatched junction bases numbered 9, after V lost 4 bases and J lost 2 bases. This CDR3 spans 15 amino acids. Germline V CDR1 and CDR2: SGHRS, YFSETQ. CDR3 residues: CASSREGGSPYEQYF. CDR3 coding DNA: TGCGCCAGCAGCCGAGAAGGCGGGAGTCCCTACGAGCAGTACTTC.

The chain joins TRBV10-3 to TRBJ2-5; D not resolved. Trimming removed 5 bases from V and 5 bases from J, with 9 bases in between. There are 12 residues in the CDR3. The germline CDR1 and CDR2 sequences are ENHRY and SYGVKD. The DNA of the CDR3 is TGTGCCATCAGTAACCCTGGTGAGACCCAGTACTTC. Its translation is CAISNPGETQYF.

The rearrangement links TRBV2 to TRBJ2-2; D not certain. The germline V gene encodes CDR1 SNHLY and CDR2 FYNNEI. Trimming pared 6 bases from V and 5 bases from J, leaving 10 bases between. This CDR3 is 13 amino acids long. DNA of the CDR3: TGTGCCAGCAGGATCGTCGGGACCGGGGAGCTGTTTTTT. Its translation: CASRIVGTGELFF.

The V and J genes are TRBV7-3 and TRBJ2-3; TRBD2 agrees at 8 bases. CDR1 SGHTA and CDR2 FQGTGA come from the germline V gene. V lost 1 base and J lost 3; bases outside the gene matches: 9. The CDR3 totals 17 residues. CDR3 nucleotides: TGTGCCAGCAGCTTAAGTGTCGGGAGGGCCGCGACAGATACGCAGTATTTT. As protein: CASSLSVGRAATDTQYF.

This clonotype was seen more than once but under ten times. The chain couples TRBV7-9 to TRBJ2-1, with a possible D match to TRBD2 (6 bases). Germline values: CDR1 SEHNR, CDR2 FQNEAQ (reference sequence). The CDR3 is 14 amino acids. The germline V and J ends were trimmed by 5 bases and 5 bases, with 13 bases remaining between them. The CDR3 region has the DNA TGTGCCAGCAGCCCATCGGGGACTCACAATGAGCAGTTCTTC. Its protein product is CASSPSGTHNEQFF. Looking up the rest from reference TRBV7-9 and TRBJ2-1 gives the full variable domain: DTGVSQNPRHKITKRGQNVTFRCDPISEHNRLYWYRQTLGQGPEFLTYFQNEAQLEKSRLLSDRFSAERPKGSFSTLEIQRTEQGDSAMYLCASSPSGTHNEQFFGPGTRLTVL.

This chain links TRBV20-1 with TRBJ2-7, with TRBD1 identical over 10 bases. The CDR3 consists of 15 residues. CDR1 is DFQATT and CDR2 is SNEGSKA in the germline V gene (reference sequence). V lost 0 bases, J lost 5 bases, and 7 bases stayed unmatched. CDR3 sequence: CSARDPAGTGDEQYF. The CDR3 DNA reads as TGCAGTGCTAGAGACCCTGCCGGGACAGGGGACGAGCAGTACTTC.

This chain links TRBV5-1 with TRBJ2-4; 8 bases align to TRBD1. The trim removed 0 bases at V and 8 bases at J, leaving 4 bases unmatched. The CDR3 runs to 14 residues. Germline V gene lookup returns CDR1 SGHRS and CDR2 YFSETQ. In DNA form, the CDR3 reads TGCGCCAGCAGCTTGGAGGACAGGGCGTACATTCAGTACTTC. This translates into CASSLEDRAYIQYF.

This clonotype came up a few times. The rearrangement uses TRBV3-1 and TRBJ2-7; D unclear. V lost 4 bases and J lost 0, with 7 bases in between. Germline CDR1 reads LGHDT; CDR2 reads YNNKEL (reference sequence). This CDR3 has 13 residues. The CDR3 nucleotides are TGTGCCAGCAGCCTGCCGGCCTCCTACGAGCAGTACTTC. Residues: CASSLPASYEQYF.

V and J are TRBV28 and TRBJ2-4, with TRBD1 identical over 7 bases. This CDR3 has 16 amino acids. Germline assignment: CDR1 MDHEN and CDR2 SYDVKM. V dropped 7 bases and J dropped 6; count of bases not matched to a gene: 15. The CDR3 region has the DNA TGTGCCAGCACCCCAATTCGGCGGACAGGAGGAAACATTCAGTACTTC. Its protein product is CASTPIRRTGGNIQYF.

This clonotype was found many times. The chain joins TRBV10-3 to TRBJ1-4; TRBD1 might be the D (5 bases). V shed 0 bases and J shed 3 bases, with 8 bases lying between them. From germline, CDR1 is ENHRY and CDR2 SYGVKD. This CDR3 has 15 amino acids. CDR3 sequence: CAISESGGPNEKLFF. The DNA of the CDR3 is TGTGCCATCAGTGAGTCGGGGGGTCCTAATGAAAAACTGTTTTTT.

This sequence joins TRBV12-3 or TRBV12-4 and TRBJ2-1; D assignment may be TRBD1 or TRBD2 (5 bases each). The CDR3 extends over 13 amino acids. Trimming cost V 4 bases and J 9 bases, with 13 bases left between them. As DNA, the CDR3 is TGTGCCAGCAGTTGGGACCCACTGGGTGAGCAGTTCTTC. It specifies CASSWDPLGEQFF.

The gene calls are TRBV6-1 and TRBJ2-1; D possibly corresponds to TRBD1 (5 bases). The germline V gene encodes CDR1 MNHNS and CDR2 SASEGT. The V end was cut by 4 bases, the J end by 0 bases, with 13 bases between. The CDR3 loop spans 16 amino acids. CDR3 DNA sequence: TGTGCCAGCAGTGCCTTGACAGACAGCTCCTACAATGAGCAGTTCTTC. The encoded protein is CASSALTDSSYNEQFF.

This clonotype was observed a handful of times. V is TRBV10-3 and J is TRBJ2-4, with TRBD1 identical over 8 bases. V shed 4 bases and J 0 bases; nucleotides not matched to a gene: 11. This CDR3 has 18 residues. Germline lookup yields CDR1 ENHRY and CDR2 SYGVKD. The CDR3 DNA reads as TGTGCCATCAGTGCGGGCCTTGACAGGGGATTAGCCAAAAACATTCAGTACTTC. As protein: CAISAGLDRGLAKNIQYF.

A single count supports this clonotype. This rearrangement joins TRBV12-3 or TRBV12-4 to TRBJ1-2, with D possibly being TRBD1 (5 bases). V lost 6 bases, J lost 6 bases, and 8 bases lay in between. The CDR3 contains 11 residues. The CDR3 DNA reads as TGTGCCAGCAGAACAGGAAATGGCTACACCTTC. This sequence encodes CASRTGNGYTF.

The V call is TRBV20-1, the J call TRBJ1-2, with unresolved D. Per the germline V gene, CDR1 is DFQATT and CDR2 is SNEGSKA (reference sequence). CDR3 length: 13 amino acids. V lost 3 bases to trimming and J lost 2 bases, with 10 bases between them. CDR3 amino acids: CSASPPGNYGYTF. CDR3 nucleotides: TGCAGTGCTAGTCCCCCGGGGAACTATGGCTACACCTTC.

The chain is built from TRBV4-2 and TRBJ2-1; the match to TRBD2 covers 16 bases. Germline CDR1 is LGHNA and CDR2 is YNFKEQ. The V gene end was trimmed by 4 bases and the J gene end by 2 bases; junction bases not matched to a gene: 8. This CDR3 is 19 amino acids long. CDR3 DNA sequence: TGTGCCAGCAGCCGCCCTCCCGGGACTAGCGGGGGGGCCTACAATGAGCAGTTCTTC. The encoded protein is CASSRPPGTSGGAYNEQFF.

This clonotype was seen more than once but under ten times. Here the CDR3 DNA reads TGCAGTGCTAGAGAGGACGGTAGACAAGAGACCCAGTACTTC. Residues: CSAREDGRQETQYF. The V call is TRBV20-1, the J call TRBJ2-5; D not certain. Trimming removed 0 bases at V and 2 bases at J, with 10 bases between. This CDR3 comprises 14 residues. CDR1 is DFQATT and CDR2 is SNEGSKA in the germline V gene (reference sequence).

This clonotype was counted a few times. CDR3 bases: TGTGCCAGCAGCCACCGGGCTAGAGGGAGCGCCGCCTACGAGCAGTACTTC. This translates into CASSHRARGSAAYEQYF. The genes are TRBV28 and TRBJ2-7; possible D gene TRBD2, 5 bases. V lost 6 bases and J lost 2, with 23 bases in between. Germline CDR1 and CDR2: MDHEN and SYDVKM. This CDR3 contains 17 residues.

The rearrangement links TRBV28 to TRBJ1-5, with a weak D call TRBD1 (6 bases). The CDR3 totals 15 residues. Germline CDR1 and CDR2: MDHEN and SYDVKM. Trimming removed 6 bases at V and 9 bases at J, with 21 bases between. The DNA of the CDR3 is TGTGCCAGCAGCCCTATCCCGCGGGGGCCGCGGCCCCAGCATTTT. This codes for CASSPIPRGPRPQHF.

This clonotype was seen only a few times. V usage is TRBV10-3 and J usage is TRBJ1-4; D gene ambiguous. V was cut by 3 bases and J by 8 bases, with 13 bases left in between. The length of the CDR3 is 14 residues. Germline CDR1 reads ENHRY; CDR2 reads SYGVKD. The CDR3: CAISDRQGYEKLFF. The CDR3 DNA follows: TGTGCCATCAGTGATAGGCAAGGCTACGAAAAACTGTTTTTT.

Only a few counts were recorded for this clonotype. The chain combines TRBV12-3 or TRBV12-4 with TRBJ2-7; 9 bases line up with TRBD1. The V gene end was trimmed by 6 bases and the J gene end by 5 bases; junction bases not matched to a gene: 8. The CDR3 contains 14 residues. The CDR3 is CASSSGTGIHEQYF. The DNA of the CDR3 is TGTGCCAGCAGCTCCGGGACAGGGATCCACGAGCAGTACTTC.

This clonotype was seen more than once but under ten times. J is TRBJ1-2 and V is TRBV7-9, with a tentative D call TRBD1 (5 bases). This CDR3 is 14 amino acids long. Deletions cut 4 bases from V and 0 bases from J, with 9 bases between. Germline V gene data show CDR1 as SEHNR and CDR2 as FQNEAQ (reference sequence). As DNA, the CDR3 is TGTGCCAGCAGCTCCTGGGGGACTAACTATGGCTACACCTTC. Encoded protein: CASSSWGTNYGYTF.

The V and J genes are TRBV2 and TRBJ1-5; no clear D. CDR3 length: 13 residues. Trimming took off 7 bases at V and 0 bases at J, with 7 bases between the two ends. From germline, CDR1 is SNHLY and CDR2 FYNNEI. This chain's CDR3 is CASNLDSNQPQHF. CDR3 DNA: TGTGCCAGCAATTTGGATAGCAATCAGCCCCAGCATTTT.

CDR3 sequence (DNA): TGTGCCAGCAGCTTCAGACAGGGAAACACAGATACGCAGTATTTT. It encodes CASSFRQGNTDTQYF. The chain couples TRBV3-1 to TRBJ2-3; 7 positions match TRBD1. The V gene end was trimmed by 5 bases and the J gene end by 2 bases; junction bases not matched to a gene: 7. This CDR3 is built from 15 residues. The V gene's germline CDR1 is LGHDT and CDR2 YNNKEL (reference sequence).

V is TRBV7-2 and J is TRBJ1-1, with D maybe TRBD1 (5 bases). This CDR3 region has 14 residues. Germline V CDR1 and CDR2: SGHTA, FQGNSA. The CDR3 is CASGRDAMNTEAFF. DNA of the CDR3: TGTGCGAGCGGTAGGGACGCCATGAACACTGAAGCTTTCTTT.

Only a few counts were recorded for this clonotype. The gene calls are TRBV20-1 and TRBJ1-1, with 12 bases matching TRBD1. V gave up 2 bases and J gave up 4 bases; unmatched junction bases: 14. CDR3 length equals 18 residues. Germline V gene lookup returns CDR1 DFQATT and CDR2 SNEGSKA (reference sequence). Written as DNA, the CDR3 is TGCAGTGCTAGACCCACCCGGGGACAGGGGGCGATCGGCACTGAAGCTTTCTTT. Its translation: CSARPTRGQGAIGTEAFF.

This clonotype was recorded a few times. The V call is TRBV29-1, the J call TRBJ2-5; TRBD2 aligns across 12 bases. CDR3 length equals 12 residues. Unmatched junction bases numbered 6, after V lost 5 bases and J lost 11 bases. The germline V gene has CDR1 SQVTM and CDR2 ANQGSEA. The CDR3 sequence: CSVSSGREEQYF. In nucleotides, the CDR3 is TGCAGCGTTTCTAGCGGGAGGGAGGAGCAGTACTTC.